This T cell receptor beta chain was observed in a study of breast tumors, draining lymph nodes, adjacent tissues. Samples came from axillary lymph nodes draining the breast cancer. The sample holds many counts of this clonotype. A single record per CDR3 protein comes from TCRdb applying MiXCR to the multiplex PCR reads. The sample yields approximately 150,000 distinct CDR3 sequences, less than 35% seen once. The length of the CDR3 is 13 residues. Trimming removed 1 base at V and 4 bases at J, with 6 bases between. The sequence was obtained from a female donor with breast cancer. Some clones in this sample may be carry-over from other donors' samples. The chain links TRBV12-3 or TRBV12-4 to TRBJ2-3; no reliable D call. The sequencing sample was made of axillary lymph node tissue. The CDR3 spells CASSLGVPDTQYF. As DNA, the CDR3 is TGTGCCAGCAGTTTAGGGGTTCCAGATACGCAGTATTTT.